One and the same sample provided the 21 T cell receptor beta chains below, sequenced in a study of EBV T-cell therapy then PD-1 blockade in nasopharyngeal carcinoma (dated by TCRdb to the early 2020s). The receptor library was made with the immunoSEQ multiplex PCR assay. Imported from immuneACCESS, the table was reduced by TCRdb to in-frame sequences with V and J called. These copies leave out some clones; in studies compared against another copy, an unresolved V gene accounts for under half, and the cause of the remainder is not known. Recorded for this sample are 15,000 to 20,000 clones; around 82% of them occurred a single time. The ten most abundant clones make up around a third of the sample. What this sample's treatment or condition label stands for: AdE1-LMPpoly-expanded autologous EBV-specific T-cell therapy followed by anti-PD-1 nivolumab. Their specific antigens are unknown. The material was CD8+ T cells from blood, obtained between days 30 and 35 from a patient whose treatment included autologous EBV-specific T cells and nivolumab. Source of these receptors: a man between 40 and 49 years old with nasopharyngeal carcinoma.

This clone was seen only once. The rearrangement uses TRBV27 and TRBJ1-6; D is possibly TRBD1 (6 bases). The CDR3 contains 14 residues. V dropped 10 bases and J dropped 9 bases, with 19 bases sitting between them. CDR1 is MNHEY, CDR2 SMNVEV, per germline (reference sequence). This CDR3 is CATRMDSPFSPLHF. CDR3 nucleotides: TGTGCCACCCGAATGGACAGTCCCTTTTCACCCCTCCACTTT.

The chain links TRBV19 to TRBJ1-1; perhaps TRBD1 as D (6 bases). The V end lost 5 bases, the J end lost 5 bases, and 18 bases lay between the germline ends. From germline, CDR1 is LNHDA and CDR2 SQIVND (reference sequence). The CDR3 has 15 amino acids. The CDR3 region has the DNA TGTGCCAGTAGTGAAGGCTACAGGGCGTGGACTGAAGCTTTCTTT. It yields the protein CASSEGYRAWTEAFF.

Only one count was recorded for this clone. The rearrangement links TRBV7-8 to TRBJ1-5; D is undetermined. Germline loops: CDR1 SGHVS, CDR2 FQNEAQ. Deletions cut 1 base from V and 7 bases from J, with 14 bases between. The CDR3 is 15 amino acids. The CDR3 loop is CASSLVGSVTQPQHF. CDR3 DNA: TGTGCCAGCAGCTTAGTGGGTTCGGTTACCCAGCCCCAGCATTTT.

DNA of the CDR3: TGTGCCAGCAGCTTGGTGGGGGGGGCCCCCAATGAGCAGTTCTTC. Encoded protein: CASSLVGGAPNEQFF. The gene calls are TRBV5-5 and TRBJ2-1; D possibly corresponds to TRBD2 (7 bases). The CDR3 length is 15 residues. Germline-derived CDR1 and CDR2 are SGHKS and YYEKEE (reference sequence). Between the trimmed V and J ends, which lost 0 bases and 6 bases, there was a span of 13 bases.

This clone came up a few times. The chain uses TRBV29-1 and TRBJ2-7; no reliable D call. CDR1 SQVTM and CDR2 ANQGSEA come from the germline V gene. The length of the CDR3 is 15 residues. The V end was cut by 0 bases, the J end by 0 bases, with 12 bases between. The CDR3: CSVEDYSGFSYEQYF. CDR3 bases: TGCAGCGTTGAAGATTATTCCGGTTTCTCCTACGAGCAGTACTTC.

The V and J genes are TRBV27 and TRBJ1-5, with D possibly being TRBD1 (5 bases). The CDR3 extends over 15 amino acids. Germline values: CDR1 MNHEY, CDR2 SMNVEV (reference sequence). Deletions cut 5 bases from V and 1 base from J, with 12 bases between. CDR3 sequence (DNA): TGTGCCAGCAGTCGTGGGGCTTTGAGCAATCAGCCCCAGCATTTT. As protein: CASSRGALSNQPQHF.

The chain links TRBV5-1 to TRBJ1-2; the D is unclear. Germline CDR1 and CDR2: SGHRS and YFSETQ. This CDR3 has 15 amino acids. V dropped 0 bases and J dropped 3 bases, with 12 bases sitting between them. Here the CDR3 DNA reads TGCGCCAGCAGCTTGGGACTTAACCTACACTATGGCTACACCTTC. It yields the protein CASSLGLNLHYGYTF.

This clone was detected once. A junction end diverges from the germline sequence, so it may reflect a read error. The J gene is TRBJ2-2, the V gene TRBV2; 12 bases align to TRBD1. The germline CDR1 and CDR2 sequences are SNHLY and FYNNEI. The length of the CDR3 is 17 residues. The CDR3 loop reads CTSSAGTGGWSTGELFF. The CDR3 region has the DNA TGTACCAGCAGCGCCGGGACAGGGGGCTGGAGCACCGGGGAGCTGTTTTTT.

This chain uses TRBV4-1 with TRBJ1-1, with 10 bases matching TRBD1. Germline V CDR1 and CDR2: MGHRA, YSYEKL. The CDR3 length is 14 residues. J gave up 4 bases and V 4 bases, and 3 bases lay outside the gene matches. CDR3 protein: CASSRGTGATEAFF. CDR3 bases: TGCGCCAGCAGCCGAGGGACAGGGGCCACTGAAGCTTTCTTT.

The chain couples TRBV6-5 to TRBJ2-3; D tentatively reads TRBD1 or TRBD2 (5 bases each). CDR3 size: 14 residues. Trimming left V 7 bases short and J 4 bases short, with 15 bases between. Per germline, CDR1 MNHEY and CDR2 SVGAGI. DNA of the CDR3: TGTGCCAGCACCCAGGGCGGGTTTGCAGATACGCAGTATTTT. Translation gives CASTQGGFADTQYF.

The chain links TRBV5-4 to TRBJ1-1; maybe TRBD1 (5 bases). Trimming pared 2 bases from V and 8 bases from J, leaving 10 bases between. This CDR3 has 12 residues. Germline values: CDR1 SGHNT, CDR2 YYREEE (reference sequence). The chain's CDR3 is CASSFGAGEAFF. CDR3 DNA sequence: TGTGCCAGCAGCTTCGGGGCAGGGGAAGCTTTCTTT.

The chain has TRBV28 and TRBJ2-2, with D tentatively TRBD1 or TRBD2 (5 bases each). The germline gives CDR1 MDHEN, CDR2 SYDVKM. There are 13 residues in the CDR3. Trimming cost V 3 bases and J 7 bases, with 9 bases left between them. The CDR3 coding sequence is TGTGCCAGCAGTTTTCGAGGGGACGGGGAGCTGTTTTTT. Translated, it gives CASSFRGDGELFF.

CDR3 DNA: TGTGCCAGCTCACCCCCTGGTGGAGGTTACGGCTACACCTTC. It codes for CASSPPGGGYGYTF. This chain uses TRBV18 with TRBJ1-2; D is unresolved. The CDR3 sequence is 14 residues long. V was clipped by 3 bases and J by 8 bases, with 16 bases between them. Germline lookup yields CDR1 KGHSH and CDR2 LQKENI.

This chain connects TRBV4-3 to TRBJ1-5; tentatively, D is TRBD1 (5 bases). The CDR3 is made up of 15 amino acids. V lost 0 bases and J 0 bases, leaving 6 bases between the germline ends. Germline V gene sequence: CDR1 LGHNA, CDR2 YSLEER. The CDR3 DNA is TGCGCCAGCAGCCAAGACGGGGGTAGCAATCAGCCCCAGCATTTT. Its translation is CASSQDGGSNQPQHF.

V and J are TRBV6-5 and TRBJ1-5; D remains unclear. CDR1 is MNHEY and CDR2 is SVGAGI in the germline V gene. Deletions cut 5 bases from V and 1 base from J, with 6 bases between. This CDR3 spans 13 amino acids. The CDR3 nucleotides are TGTGCCAGCAGTCCAAGGAGCAATCAGCCCCAGCATTTT. This sequence encodes CASSPRSNQPQHF.

Here the CDR3 DNA reads TGTGCCAGCAGCTTAGGGGCAGTCTCCAACTATGGCTACACCTTC. Translation: CASSLGAVSNYGYTF. The chain joins TRBV7-2 to TRBJ1-2; D gene unclear. The V end was cut by 1 base, the J end by 2 bases, with 11 bases between. Germline lookup yields CDR1 SGHTA and CDR2 FQGNSA. This CDR3 has 15 amino acids.

This chain uses TRBV9 with TRBJ1-1; maybe TRBD1 (5 bases). V lost 2 bases to trimming and J lost 3 bases, with 11 bases between them. The germline V gene encodes CDR1 SGDLS and CDR2 YYNGEE. The CDR3 is 14 residues long. DNA of the CDR3: TGTGCCAGCAGCGTCTCCGGGGGGGACACTGAAGCTTTCTTT. Encoded protein: CASSVSGGDTEAFF.

This clone has only one observation. V and J are TRBV6-4 and TRBJ2-3, with D uncertain. CDR1 and CDR2 (germline): MRHNA, SNTAGT. This CDR3 has 15 residues. V shed 0 bases and J shed 0 bases, with 7 bases lying between them. The CDR3 nucleotides are TGTGCCAGCAGTGACTCATATGACAGCACAGATACGCAGTATTTT. Translating gives CASSDSYDSTDTQYF.

V usage is TRBV29-1 and J usage is TRBJ2-7; D remains ambiguous. V lost 2 bases and J lost 2, with 13 bases in between. Germline values: CDR1 SQVTM, CDR2 ANQGSEA. The CDR3 runs 14 residues. The CDR3 sequence is CSVELWATPYEQYF. CDR3 nucleotide sequence: TGCAGCGTTGAATTGTGGGCCACCCCCTACGAGCAGTACTTC.

This clone was detected only once. The chain is built from TRBV24-1 and TRBJ1-5; no definite D call. The V gene lost 0 bases and the J gene lost 4 bases, with 6 bases spanning the gap. The germline CDR1 and CDR2 sequences are KGHDR and SFDVKD. The CDR3 length is 14 residues. The CDR3 reads CATSDLDTNQPQHF. CDR3 in DNA: TGTGCCACCAGTGATTTGGACACAAATCAGCCCCAGCATTTT.

The V and J genes are TRBV24-1 and TRBJ1-2; the D gene is possibly TRBD1 (5 bases). The length of the CDR3 is 13 residues. V lost 8 bases to trimming and J lost 8 bases, with 17 bases between them. The germline CDR1 and CDR2 sequences are KGHDR and SFDVKD. In DNA form, the CDR3 reads TGTGCCACCACCGGGCCGCAGGGTAAGGGCTACACCTTC. Translated: CATTGPQGKGYTF.